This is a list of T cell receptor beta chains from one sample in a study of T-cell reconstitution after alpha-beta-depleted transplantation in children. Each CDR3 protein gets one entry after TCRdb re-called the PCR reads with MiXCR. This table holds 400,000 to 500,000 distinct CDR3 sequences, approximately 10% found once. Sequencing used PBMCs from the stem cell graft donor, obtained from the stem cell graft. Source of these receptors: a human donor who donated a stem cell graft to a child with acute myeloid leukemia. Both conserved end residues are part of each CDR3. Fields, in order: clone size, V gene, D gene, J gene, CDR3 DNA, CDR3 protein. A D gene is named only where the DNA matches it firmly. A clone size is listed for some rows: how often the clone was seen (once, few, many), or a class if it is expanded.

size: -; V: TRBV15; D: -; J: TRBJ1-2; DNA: TGTGCCACCAGCAGTGAAGACGGCTATGGCTACACCTTC; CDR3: CATSSEDGYGYTF
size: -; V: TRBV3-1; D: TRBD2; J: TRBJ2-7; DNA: TGTGCCAGCAGCCAACGGGGACCGGGACTAGCGGGAGGGCCGGACTTCGAGCAGTACTTC; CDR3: CASSQRGPGLAGGPDFEQYF
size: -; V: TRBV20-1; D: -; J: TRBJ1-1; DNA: TGCAGTGCTAGAGACAGGGGATTCGACACTGAAGCTTTCTTT; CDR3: CSARDRGFDTEAFF
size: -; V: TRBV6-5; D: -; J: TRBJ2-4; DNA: TGTGCCAGCAGTTACGCGGAAGCGGTGGGCATTCAGTACTTC; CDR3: CASSYAEAVGIQYF
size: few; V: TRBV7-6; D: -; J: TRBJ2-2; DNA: TGTGCCAGCAGCTCACCCGGCGGGGGACAAACCGGGGAGCTGTTTTTT; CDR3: CASSSPGGGQTGELFF
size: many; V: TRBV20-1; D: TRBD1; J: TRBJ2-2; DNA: TGCAGTGCCCGAATCCCAGGGGGCGAATCCGGGGAGCTGTTTTTT; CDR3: CSARIPGGESGELFF
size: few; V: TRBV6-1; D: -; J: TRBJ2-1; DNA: TGTGCCAGCAGTCAAGGGGAGAGCTCCTACAATGAGCAGTTCTTC; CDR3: CASSQGESSYNEQFF
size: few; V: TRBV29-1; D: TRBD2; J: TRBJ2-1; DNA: TGCAGCGTTGGCCTCCCGGGACTAGACGTAGCGCAGTTCTTC; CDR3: CSVGLPGLDVAQFF
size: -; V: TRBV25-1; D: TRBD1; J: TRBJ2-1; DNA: TGTGCCAGCAGTGAGACAGGGGATGATTTTCACAATGAGCAGTTCTTC; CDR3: CASSETGDDFHNEQFF
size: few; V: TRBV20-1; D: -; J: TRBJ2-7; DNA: TGCAGTGCTAAAGGGACGGCCACCTCCTACGAGCAGTACTTC; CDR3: CSAKGTATSYEQYF
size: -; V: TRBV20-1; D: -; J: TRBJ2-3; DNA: TGCAGTGCTAGTGAAGACAGAGTAATCACAGATACGCAGTATTTT; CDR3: CSASEDRVITDTQYF
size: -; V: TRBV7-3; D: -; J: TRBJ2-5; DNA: TGTGCCAGCAGCCGAGCAGGGGCCCTCGGTGAGACCCAGTACTTC; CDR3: CASSRAGALGETQYF
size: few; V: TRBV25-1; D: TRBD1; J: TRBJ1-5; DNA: TGTGCCAGCAGTGAGGGGGCAGGGGGAAATCAGCCCCAGCATTTT; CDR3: CASSEGAGGNQPQHF
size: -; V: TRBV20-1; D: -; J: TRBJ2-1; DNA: TGCAGTGCTAGGGCAGGAGAGCAGTTCTTC; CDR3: CSARAGEQFF
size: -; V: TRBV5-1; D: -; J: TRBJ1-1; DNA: TGCGCCAGCAGCCCATGGATTAACACTGAAGCTTTCTTT; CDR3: CASSPWINTEAFF
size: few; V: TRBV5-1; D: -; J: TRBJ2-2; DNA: TGCGCCAGCAGCTTGGAAAGGAACTCGAACACCGGGGAGCTGTTTTTT; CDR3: CASSLERNSNTGELFF
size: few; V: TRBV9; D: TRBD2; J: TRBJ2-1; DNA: TGTGCCAGCAGCCCACGACCGGGACTAGCGCCCAATGAGCAGTTCTTC; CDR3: CASSPRPGLAPNEQFF
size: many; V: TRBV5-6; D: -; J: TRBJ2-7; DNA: TGTGCCAGCAGCTTTCCCCAGTCTGGCGAGCAGTACTTC; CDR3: CASSFPQSGEQYF
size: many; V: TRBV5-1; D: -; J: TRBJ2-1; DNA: TGCGCCAGCAGCTTGCGGCTGTCAAGCTCCTACAATGAGCAGTTCTTC; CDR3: CASSLRLSSSYNEQFF
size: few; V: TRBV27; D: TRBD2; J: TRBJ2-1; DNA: TGTGCCAGCAGCCTCTCCGGGACTAGCGGCTACAATGAGCAGTTCTTC; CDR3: CASSLSGTSGYNEQFF
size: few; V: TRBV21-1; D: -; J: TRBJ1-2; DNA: TGTGCCAGCAGCAATTACAGGGGAGGCTACACCTTC; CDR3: CASSNYRGGYTF
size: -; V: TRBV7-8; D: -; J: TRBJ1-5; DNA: TGTGCCAGCAGCCCCCAGGGATCCTATAGCAATCAGCCCCAGCATTTT; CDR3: CASSPQGSYSNQPQHF
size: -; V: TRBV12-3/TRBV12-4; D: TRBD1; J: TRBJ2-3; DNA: TGTGCCAGCAGTTTTGGGACAGGGCATTCAGATACGCAGTATTTT; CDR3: CASSFGTGHSDTQYF
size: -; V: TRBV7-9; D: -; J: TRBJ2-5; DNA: TGTGCCAGCACTCCCGGAGAGACCCAGTACTTC; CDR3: CASTPGETQYF
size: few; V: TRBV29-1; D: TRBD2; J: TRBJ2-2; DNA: TGCAGCGCCCTAGCGGGGGGGCCCACCGGGGAGCTGTTTTTT; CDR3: CSALAGGPTGELFF
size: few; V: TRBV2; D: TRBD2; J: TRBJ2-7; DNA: TGTGCCAGCAGTAGCGGGAGAGGCTACGAGCAGTACTTC; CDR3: CASSSGRGYEQYF
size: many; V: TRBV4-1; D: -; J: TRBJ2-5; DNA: TGCGCCAGCAGCCTCACGTCGGGAGAGACCCAGTACTTC; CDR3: CASSLTSGETQYF
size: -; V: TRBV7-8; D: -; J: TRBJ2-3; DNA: TGTGCCAGCAGCTTAGTGTCGCTATGGGATACGCAGTATTTT; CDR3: CASSLVSLWDTQYF
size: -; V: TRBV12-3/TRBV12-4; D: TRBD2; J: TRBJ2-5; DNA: TGTGCCAGCACCAACGGCGGGGGGGCAGGGGAGACCCAGTACTTC; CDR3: CASTNGGGAGETQYF
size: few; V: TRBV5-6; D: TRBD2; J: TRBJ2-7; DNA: TGTGCCAGCCTCCGTAGAGCGGGAGAAAAATGGTCCTACGAGCAGTACTTC; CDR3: CASLRRAGEKWSYEQYF
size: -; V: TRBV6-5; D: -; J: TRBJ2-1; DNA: TGTGCCAGCTGGGCGGGAAGCCACAATGAGCAGTTCTTC; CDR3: CASWAGSHNEQFF
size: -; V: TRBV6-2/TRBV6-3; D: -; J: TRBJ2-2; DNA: TGTGCCAGCAGTTACTCGATACCAGGGACGAGAACCGGGGAGCTGTTTTTT; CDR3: CASSYSIPGTRTGELFF
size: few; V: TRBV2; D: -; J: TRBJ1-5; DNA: TGTGCCAGCAGTAAGTCGACAGGCTTCAATCAGCCCCAGCATTTT; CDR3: CASSKSTGFNQPQHF
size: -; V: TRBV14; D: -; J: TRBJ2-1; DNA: TGTGCCAGCAGTTTCCGCCCCAATGAGCAGTTCTTC; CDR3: CASSFRPNEQFF
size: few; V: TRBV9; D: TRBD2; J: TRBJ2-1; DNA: TGTGCCAGCAGCGTAGGTAGCGGGGCACCGAGCTCCTACAATGAGCAGTTCTTC; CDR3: CASSVGSGAPSSYNEQFF
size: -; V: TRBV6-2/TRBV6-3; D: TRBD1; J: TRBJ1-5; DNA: TGTGCCAGCAAAGGGACAGGCGGCCCTCAGCCCCAGCATTTT; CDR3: CASKGTGGPQPQHF
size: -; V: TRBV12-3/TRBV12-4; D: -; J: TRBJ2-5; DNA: TGTGCCAGCAGTTTCGAACCAGGTGACGAGACCCAGTACTTC; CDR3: CASSFEPGDETQYF
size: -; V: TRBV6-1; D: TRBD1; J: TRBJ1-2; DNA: TGTGCCAGCAGTCTCACAGGGGGCGGTCTCTATGGCTACACCTTC; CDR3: CASSLTGGGLYGYTF
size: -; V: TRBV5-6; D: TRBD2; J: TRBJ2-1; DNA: TGTGCCAGCAGCTCCCCTCCAGCGGGGCCTACCAATGAGCAGTTCTTC; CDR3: CASSSPPAGPTNEQFF
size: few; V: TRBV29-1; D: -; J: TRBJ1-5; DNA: TGCAGCGTTCTTTCGTCCGATCAGCCCCAGCATTTT; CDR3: CSVLSSDQPQHF
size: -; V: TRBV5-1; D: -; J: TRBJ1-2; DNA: TGCGCCAGCAGTGGCGGCGGAACTAACTATGGCTACACCTTC; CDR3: CASSGGGTNYGYTF
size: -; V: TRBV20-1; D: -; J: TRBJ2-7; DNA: TGCAGTGCTAGAAGGGGTGGGAACTACGAGCAGTACTTC; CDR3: CSARRGGNYEQYF
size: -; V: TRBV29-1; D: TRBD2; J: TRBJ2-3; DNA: TGCAGCGTCCAGCGGGAGAGGTTGACAGATACGCAGTATTTT; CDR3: CSVQRERLTDTQYF
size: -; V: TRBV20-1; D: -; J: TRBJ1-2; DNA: TGCAGTGCTAGAGTCGGGGGGGGCAACGGCTACACCTTC; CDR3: CSARVGGGNGYTF
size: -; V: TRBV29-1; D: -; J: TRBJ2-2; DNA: TGCAGCGTTGAAGCGGGGGCCACCGGGGAGCTGTTTTTT; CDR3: CSVEAGATGELFF
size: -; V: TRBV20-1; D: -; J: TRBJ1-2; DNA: TGCAGTGCTAGAACTTATTATGGCTACACCTTC; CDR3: CSARTYYGYTF
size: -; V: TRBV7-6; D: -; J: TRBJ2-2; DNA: TGTGCCAGCAGCTTAGAGGACTACTCAGGGGAGCTGTTTTTT; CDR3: CASSLEDYSGELFF
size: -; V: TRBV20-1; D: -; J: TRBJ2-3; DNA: TGCAGTGCCAGTGTAGAGGGTGATACGCAGTATTTT; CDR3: CSASVEGDTQYF
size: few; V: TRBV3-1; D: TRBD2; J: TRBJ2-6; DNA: TGTGCCAGCAGCCAAACCCCTAAACCGGGACTAGCGACTCTGGAGGCCAACGTCCTGACTTTC; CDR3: CASSQTPKPGLATLEANVLTF
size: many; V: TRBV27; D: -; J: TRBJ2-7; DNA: TGTGCCAGCAGTTTTACTGGGACGGGAGTGGGCGAGCAGTACTTC; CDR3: CASSFTGTGVGEQYF
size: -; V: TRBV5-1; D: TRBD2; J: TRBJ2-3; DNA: TGCGCCAGCAGCTACCGACTAGCGGGGGGGTCGGGAGATACGCAGTATTTT; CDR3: CASSYRLAGGSGDTQYF
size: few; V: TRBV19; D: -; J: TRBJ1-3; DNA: TGTGCCAGTAGCGACGACAGAAGAGGAAACACCATATATTTT; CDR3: CASSDDRRGNTIYF
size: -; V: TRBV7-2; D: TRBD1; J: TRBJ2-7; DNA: TGTGCCAGCAGTACAGGACAGGGTCTGGAGCAGTACTTC; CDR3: CASSTGQGLEQYF
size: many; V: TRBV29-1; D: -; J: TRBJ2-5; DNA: TGCAGCGTTGAAGCCGGGGGATGGGAGACCCAGTACTTC; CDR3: CSVEAGGWETQYF
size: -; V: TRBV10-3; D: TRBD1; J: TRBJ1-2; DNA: TGTGCCATCAGTGACCGGGACAGGGGTGACTATGGCTACACCTTC; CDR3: CAISDRDRGDYGYTF
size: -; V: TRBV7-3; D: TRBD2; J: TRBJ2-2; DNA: TGTGCCAGCAGACCGGATTCGGTTAGCGGGGGAGCAAGGACCGGGGAGCTGTTTTTT; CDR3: CASRPDSVSGGARTGELFF
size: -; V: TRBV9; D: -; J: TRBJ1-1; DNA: TGTGCCAGCAGCGTAGATTTGATGAACACTGAAGCTTTCTTT; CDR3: CASSVDLMNTEAFF
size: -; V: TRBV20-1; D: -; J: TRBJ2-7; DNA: TGCAGTGTTAGTCCGGGGCTCCACGAGCAGTACTTC; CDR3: CSVSPGLHEQYF
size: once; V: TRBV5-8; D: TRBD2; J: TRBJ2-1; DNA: TGTGCCAGCAGCGAGACTAGCGGGGGGGTGTTTGAGCAGTTCTTC; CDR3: CASSETSGGVFEQFF